Given below is one T cell receptor (beta chain) in context. This clone was seen a few times. The antigen this receptor binds is unknown. Base qualities are missing; no much larger clone stands one base away. The cohort comprised some 700 healthy bone marrow donors. Cohort members were all nominally healthy when sampled, although unrecorded immune exposures were likely present. The donor was CMV seronegative and was included in the group of hundreds of seronegative cohort members. Every donor gave a peripheral blood sample, and the peripheral blood mononuclear cells from that sample were used for TCR beta sequencing. The Qiagen DNeasy Blood Extraction Kit was used to extract genomic DNA from the blood cell samples. This sample is part of a study of cytomegalovirus exposure and HLA in healthy donors (TCRdb year 2017). As for the study more broadly: In an earlier analysis of under 600 of the donors, 250 to 300 Gb of sequence data and approximately 100 million unique TCR beta sequences from roughly 180 million T cells were reported. Across about 370 genotyped donors of the cohort, an average of approximately 220,000 unique TCR beta nucleotide sequences per donor were sequenced, and roughly 18% of those sequences were non-productive. A later genetic analysis took genome-wide SNP genotypes for about 55% of the 666 donors and used that subset as a discovery cohort. Roughly five DR-DQ haplotypes were handled as single units for association and clustering, since linkage in the cohort was strong. To predict cytomegalovirus infection status, the study brought together high-throughput TCR immunosequencing, statistical association of individual TCRs with disease status, and machine learning. A separate validation cohort of roughly 130 different subjects was used in addition to the approximately 700-subject first cohort. Of the roughly 410 genotyped donors, roughly 76% were placed in the genetic ancestry cluster associated with self-reported Caucasian donors. In a later analysis, previously published TCR beta repertoires from 670 or so donors were re-analyzed and high-resolution HLA genotyping was added so that TCR occurrence patterns could be studied. An early release that covered fewer than 750 HLA-typed donors contained approximately 320 gigabases of sequencing data and around 80 million unique TCR sequences. The aim of the study was to test whether cataloging public T cell receptors could identify signatures of past pathogen exposure. All discovery cohort repertoires had been generated on a single sequencing platform. Rather than using new phenotypic data, the later analysis identified candidate immune exposures from TCR beta sequences and from how often those sequences occurred across donors. The study used immunosequencing to profile the T cell repertoires of 600 to 850 subjects and linked those repertoires to cytomegalovirus serostatus. The number of typed donors differed by locus: roughly 620-640 for A, B, C, DRB1 and DQB1; approximately 540 for DQA1; fewer than 610 for DPA1; and approximately 450 for DPB1. Alongside the repertoire data, information on donor age, sex, ethnicity and CMV serostatus was compiled. HLA typing included class I and class II loci at four-digit resolution. An earlier analysis of approximately 500 of the donors applied high-throughput TCR beta sequencing to assess whether each TCR beta V gene segment acted as functional or pseudogenic.

Broad study findings and their caveats: Several of the top co-occurrence clusters appeared to be linked to parvovirus B19, influenza, CMV and Epstein-Barr virus, according to a later analysis. Most CMV-associated TCR beta chains appeared to be HLA-restricted in a later analysis, and the HLA associations seemed to be driven largely by CMV exposure. Because HLA typing was missing for some donors at each locus, association tests included only the typed subset. Because counts were too low, about 18 rarely observed V segments, including chromosome 9 orphons, were left out of the earlier analysis of 500 to 750 of the donors. Assigning TCR associations to individual alleles was difficult when HLA alleles, especially DR and DQ, strongly co-occurred. Immune exposure information for the cohort was limited to CMV serostatus. Three of the identified cytomegalovirus-associated TCR beta chains were confirmed in vitro to be specific for cytomegalovirus antigens. According to a later analysis, TCR association rates differed among HLA loci, with DRB1 alleles showing the most associated TCRs and HLA-C alleles showing the fewest. The presence/absence analyses assumed that sequencing depth was roughly uniform across donors, and that assumption may not be true. In both the original and validation cohorts, the classifier was reported to diagnose cytomegalovirus status with high specificity and sensitivity. Most TCR sequences were observed very rarely across donors, whereas some public TCRs were present in many individuals. Some IMGT-functional V segments, including TRBV6-2 and TRBV6-3, could not be told apart with the 87-base-pair reads, so those segments were excluded. The authors suggested that the approach could potentially be generalized to other disease states and immunological phenotypes. According to a later genetic analysis, donors in an Asian-associated ancestry cluster had fewer N-insertions in productive TCRs than the approximately 650-donor mean. Compared with equally common non-associated chains, HLA-associated TCR beta chains in a later analysis were more clonally expanded and had lower generation probabilities. A further reported finding was that TCR beta sequences accurately predicted the HLA-A and HLA-B alleles for most subjects in the first cohort. In an earlier analysis of around 600 of the donors, most TCR beta V segments appeared in productive rearrangements about 90% or about 30% of the time, broadly matching IMGT annotations. An association between a missense DCLRE1C variant and V-gene and J-gene trimming of TCR beta chains was found in a later genetic analysis and replicated in an independent cohort. At a false discovery rate of 0.05, a later analysis linked 15,000 to 20,000 TCR beta sequences to specific HLA alleles. The study gave a list of over 150 TCR beta chains associated with cytomegalovirus. Linkage disequilibrium might explain the correlated functional status among segregating V segments, but an unknown experimental factor could not be ruled out. A group of highly shared sequence variants was considered likely to be a technical artifact of the sequencing pipeline. The cohort was sequenced for TCR beta chains only, and without alpha or paired-chain data the features that could be detected were limited.

Libraries were constructed by the immunoSEQ multiplex PCR assay. For the multiplex PCR, a mixture combining 60 forward primers for TCR Vbeta segments and 13 reverse primers for TCR Jbeta segments was used. The CDR3 region of rearranged TCR beta genes was amplified from genomic DNA with a multiplex PCR assay. On the Illumina HiSeq System, the amplified TCR beta libraries were sequenced as 87-base-pair reads. In the authors' own workflow: A later analysis tallied tens of millions of unique TCR beta chains across the 610 or so repertoires, and approximately 11 million of those chains were shared by two or more donors. To remove PCR and sequencing errors, raw reads were error-corrected and collapsed into unique sequences using a nearest-neighbor algorithm that merged closely related sequences. Alignment of CDR3 sequences to IMGT reference sequences was used to assign V, D and J gene segments. For a sequence to be retained, at least a six-nucleotide match to both a V gene segment and a J gene segment was required. A rearrangement was called productive if the CDR3 had no stop codons and remained in frame with V and J, and every other rearrangement was called non-productive. Following IMGT convention, CDR3 was defined as the stretch from the second conserved V-encoded cysteine up to the conserved J-encoded phenylalanine. The earlier analysis of 450 to 750 of the donors excluded any sequence lacking an unambiguous match to a single V gene segment. An earlier analysis of fewer than 650 of the donors classified V segments as functional when productive rearrangements were above 56.7% and as segregating when the standard deviation between donors was above 5%. A statistical classification framework was built to diagnose cytomegalovirus status from the catalog of TCR beta chain sequences. V and J gene assignment, in a later analysis, came from comparing TCR nucleotide sequences with IMGT/GENE-DB human TR gene sequences. A later analysis assigned CDR3 sequences and most-parsimonious VDJ recombination scenarios with the TCRdist pipeline. In a later analysis, every TCR beta chain was defined by the combination of its CDR3 amino acid sequence and its V-gene family, and reads without a unique V-gene family were dropped. In a later analysis, approximately 640 highly shared, low-generation-probability nucleotide sequences were removed to address suspected cross-contamination and a sequencing artifact. For each public chain, a later analysis derived a clonal expansion index from normalized ranks of inferred template counts within each repertoire. In a later analysis, generation probabilities were computed using a VDJ recombination model fitted to out-of-frame rearrangements, and the results were checked against IGoR. In a later analysis, TCR-TCR, TCR-HLA and TCR-CMV co-occurrence was scored with hypergeometric tests, and a repertoire-size bias correction was applied to TCR pairs. To estimate false discovery rates, a later analysis permuted the HLA or CMV assignments 20 times. In a later analysis, co-occurring TCRs were grouped using DBSCAN, with TCRdist sequence similarity added in when clustering inside HLA-allele-positive subsets. For co-occurrence clustering, repertoires with fewer than 30,000 or more than 120,000 public chains were excluded, along with four to six repertoires with anomalous nucleotide sharing. TCRdb obtained this table from immuneACCESS and retained in-frame rearrangements with V and J assigned. These tables miss some clones; where compared with another copy, unresolved V genes account for less than half of the shortfall, and the remainder is unexplained. From that table come the V and J calls and clone size; the DNA was used to work out D and trimming. The sample table contains about 130,000 clones; only one count was recorded for around 77% of them. The top ten hold approximately 1.2% of the sample.

Taken from cysteine to phenylalanine, the CDR3 has 14 residues. The entry retains the CDR3 DNA only, 42 bases that are in frame from base 1. The junction shows trimming of 4 bases on V and 7 bases on J, and the gene matches do not reach 4 bases of it. Based on the germline V gene, the CDR1 and CDR2 sequences are SGHDN and FVKESK. This TCR derives from a man aged 45 to 65 in good health and CMV-seronegative. Recombination connected TRBV14 to TRBJ1-4; 9 of the junction bases match TRBD1. Sequenced sample: PBMCs. The DNA sequence reads TGTGCCAGCAGCCTCGGACAGGGGAGTGAAAAACTGTTTTTT. The translation is CASSLGQGSEKLFF.